The entry that follows covers one T cell receptor beta chain sequence. Its antigen remains unidentified. Using a J-beta primer mix together with a sample-barcoded 5' primer, a second PCR was run for about 7 to 12 cycles. MiXCR, run by TCRdb on the 5' RACE reads, gives a single entry per CDR3 protein. The sample records around 1,000,000 distinct CDR3 sequences, less than 45% being singletons. The CDR3 sequence is 14 residues long. This sample is drawn from a study of blood T cells in healthy people across ages. Study results and caveats: Naive T cell percentage by flow cytometry tracked strongly with beta diversity. Both higher diversity and more naive CD4+ cells marked long-lived donors when set against aged donors. With donor CMV status unknown, expanded clonotype changes were possibly confounded.

The chain joins TRBV12-3 or TRBV12-4 to TRBJ2-4; 11 positions match TRBD1. The end of the DNA is better explained by TRBJ2-7, so the J call may be wrong. This clonotype originated in a man between 18 and 29 years old in good health. Sequencing was performed on blood. The CDR3 sequence: CASSGDRGVYEQYF. The CDR3 region has the DNA TGTGCCAGCAGTGGGGACAGGGGGGTCTACGAGCAGTACTTC.